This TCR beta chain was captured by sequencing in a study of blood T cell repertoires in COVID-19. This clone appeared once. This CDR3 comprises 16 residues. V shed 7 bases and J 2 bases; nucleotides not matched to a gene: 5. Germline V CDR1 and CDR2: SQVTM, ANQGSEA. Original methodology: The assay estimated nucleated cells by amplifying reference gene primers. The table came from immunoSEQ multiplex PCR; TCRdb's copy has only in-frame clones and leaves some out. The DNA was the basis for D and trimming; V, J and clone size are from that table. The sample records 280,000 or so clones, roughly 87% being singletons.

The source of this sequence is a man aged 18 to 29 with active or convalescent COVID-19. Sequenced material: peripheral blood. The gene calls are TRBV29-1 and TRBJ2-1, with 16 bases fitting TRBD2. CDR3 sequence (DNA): TGCAGCGCCACCGGGACTAGCGGGGGGGCCTACAATGAGCAGTTCTTC. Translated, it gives CSATGTSGGAYNEQFF.